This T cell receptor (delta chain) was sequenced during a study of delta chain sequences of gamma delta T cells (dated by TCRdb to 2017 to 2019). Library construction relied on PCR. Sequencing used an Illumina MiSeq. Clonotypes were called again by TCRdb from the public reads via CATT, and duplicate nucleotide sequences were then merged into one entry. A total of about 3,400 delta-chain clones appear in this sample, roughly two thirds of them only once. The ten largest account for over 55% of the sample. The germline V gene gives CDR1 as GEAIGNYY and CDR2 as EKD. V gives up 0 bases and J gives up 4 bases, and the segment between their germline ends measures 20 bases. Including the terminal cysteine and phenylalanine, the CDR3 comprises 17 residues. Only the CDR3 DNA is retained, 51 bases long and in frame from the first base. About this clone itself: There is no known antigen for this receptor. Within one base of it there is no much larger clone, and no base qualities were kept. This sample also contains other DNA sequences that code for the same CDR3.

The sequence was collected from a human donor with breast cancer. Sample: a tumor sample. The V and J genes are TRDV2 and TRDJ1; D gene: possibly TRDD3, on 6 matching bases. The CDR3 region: CACDTILRGLGIDKLIF. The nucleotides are TGTGCCTGTGACACCATTTTGCGCGGACTGGGCATCGATAAACTCATCTTT.